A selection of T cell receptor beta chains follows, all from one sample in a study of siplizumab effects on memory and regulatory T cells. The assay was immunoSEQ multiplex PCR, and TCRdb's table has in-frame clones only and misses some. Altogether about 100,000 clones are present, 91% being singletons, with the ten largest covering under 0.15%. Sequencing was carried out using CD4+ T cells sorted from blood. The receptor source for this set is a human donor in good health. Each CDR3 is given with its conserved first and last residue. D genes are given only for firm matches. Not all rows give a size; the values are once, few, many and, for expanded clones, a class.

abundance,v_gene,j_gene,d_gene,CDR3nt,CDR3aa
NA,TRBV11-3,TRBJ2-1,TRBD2,TGTGCCAGCAGCTTCCGGACTAGCGGAGAGCGAAATGAGCAGTTCTTC,CASSFRTSGERNEQFF
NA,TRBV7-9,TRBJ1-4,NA,TGTGCCAGCAGCCGCTACGCCGGGGAAAAACTGTTTTTT,CASSRYAGEKLFF
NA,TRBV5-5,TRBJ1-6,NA,TGTGCCAGCAGCTTGGCCTTTGGCAGGGAGAGGATATCCTATAATTCACCCCTCCACTTT,CASSLAFGRERISYNSPLHF
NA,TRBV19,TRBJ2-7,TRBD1,TGTGCCAGTAGTATTGGGGACAGGGGTAACGAGCAGTACTTC,CASSIGDRGNEQYF
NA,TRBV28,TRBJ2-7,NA,TGTGCCTCAGGAGGGGCCTACGAGCAGTACTTC,CASGGAYEQYF
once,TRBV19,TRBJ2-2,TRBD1,TGTGCCAGTAGTATTACAGGGGCAAACACCGGGGAGCTGTTTTTT,CASSITGANTGELFF
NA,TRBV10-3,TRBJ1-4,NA,TGTGCCATCAGGGCTGGACAGAGGGGAGGAAAACTGTTTTTT,CAIRAGQRGGKLFF
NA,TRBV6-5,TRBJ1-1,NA,TGTGCCAGCAGGTGGGGTCAGAGTGAAGCTTTCTTT,CASRWGQSEAFF
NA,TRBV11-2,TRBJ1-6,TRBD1,TGTGCCAGCAGCTTAGGGGGACAGGGGTTAGATTCACCCCTCCACTTT,CASSLGGQGLDSPLHF
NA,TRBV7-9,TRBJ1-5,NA,TGTGCCAGCAGCTTATACGGTTCTTCGGGCAATCAGCCCCAGCATTTT,CASSLYGSSGNQPQHF
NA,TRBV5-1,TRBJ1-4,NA,TGCGCCAGCAGCTCAACGGACAGCACTAATGAAAAACTGTTTTTT,CASSSTDSTNEKLFF
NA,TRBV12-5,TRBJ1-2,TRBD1,TGTGCTAGTGGTTTGCCGGGACAGGGGGACTACACCTTC,CASGLPGQGDYTF
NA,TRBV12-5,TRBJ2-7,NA,TGTGCTAGTGGTCCCGGGGACCTTCGCGAGCAGTACTTC,CASGPGDLREQYF
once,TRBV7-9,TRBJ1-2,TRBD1,TGTGCCAGCAGCTCGTCCGGGACAGAACTCTATGGCTACACCTTC,CASSSSGTELYGYTF
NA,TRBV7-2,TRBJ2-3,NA,TGTGCCAGCAGCTTAAGGGGTGGGGCAGATACGCAGTATTTT,CASSLRGGADTQYF
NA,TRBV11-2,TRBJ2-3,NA,TGTGCCAGCAGCTTAGATCGGGGGGCGGATACGCAGTATTTT,CASSLDRGADTQYF
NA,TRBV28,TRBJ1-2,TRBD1,TGTGCCAGCACCCCTCTCGCCCCCGGACAGGGGATCAACTATGGCTACACCTTC,CASTPLAPGQGINYGYTF
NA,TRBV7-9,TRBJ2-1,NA,TGTGCCAGCAGCCGTTTAAGCAATGAGCAGTTCTTC,CASSRLSNEQFF
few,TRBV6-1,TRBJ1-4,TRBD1,TGTGCCAGCAGACCCGGGACAGGGGATATCGAAAAACTGTTTTTT,CASRPGTGDIEKLFF
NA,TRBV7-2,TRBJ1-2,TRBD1,TGTGCCAGCAGCGGGACAGGGACCTATGGCTACACCTTC,CASSGTGTYGYTF
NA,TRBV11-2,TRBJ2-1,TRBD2,TGTGCCAGCAGCTTAAATCTCGGGGGGGAGACCGTGGTCTTC,CASSLNLGGETVVF
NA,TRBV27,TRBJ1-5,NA,TGTGCCAGCAGTCCTAATGGTAGCAATCAGCCCCAGCATTTT,CASSPNGSNQPQHF